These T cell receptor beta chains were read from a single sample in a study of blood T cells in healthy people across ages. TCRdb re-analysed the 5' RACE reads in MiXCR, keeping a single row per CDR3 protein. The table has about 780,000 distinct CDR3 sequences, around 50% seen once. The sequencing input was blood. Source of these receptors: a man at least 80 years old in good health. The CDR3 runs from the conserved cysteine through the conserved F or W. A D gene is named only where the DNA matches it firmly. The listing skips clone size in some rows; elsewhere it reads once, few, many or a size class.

CASSLAHRAEQFF TGTGCCAGCAGCTTAGCGCACAGGGCTGAGCAGTTCTTC TRBJ2-1 NA many TRBV7-2
CSARESANTGELFF TGCAGTGCTAGAGAGTCGGCGAACACCGGGGAGCTGTTTTTT TRBJ2-2 NA NA TRBV20-1
CAISDPGTADPQYF TGTGCCATCAGCGACCCCGGGACCGCGGATCCCCAGTACTTC TRBJ2-5 NA NA TRBV10-3
CASSWGGQVYNEQYF TGTGCCAGCAGTTGGGGGGGACAGGTTTACAATGAGCAGTACTTC TRBJ2-7 NA NA TRBV12-3/TRBV12-4
CASSWDGSNQPQHF TGTGCCAGCAGTTGGGACGGTAGCAATCAGCCCCAGCATTTT TRBJ1-5 NA few TRBV7-2
CASSLGVTERQETQYF TGTGCCAGCAGCTTAGGGGTGACAGAAAGGCAAGAGACCCAGTACTTC TRBJ2-5 NA few TRBV11-2
CATGALAKNIQYF TGTGCCACCGGGGCTCTAGCCAAAAACATTCAGTACTTC TRBJ2-4 NA NA TRBV24-1
CASSLGTSGRLQETQYF TGTGCCAGCAGCTTAGGGACTAGCGGGAGGCTACAAGAGACCCAGTACTTC TRBJ2-5 TRBD2 NA TRBV7-9
CASSLVGRSYVEQYF TGCGCCAGCAGCTTGGTCGGCAGGAGCTACGTGGAGCAGTACTTC TRBJ2-7 NA NA TRBV5-1
CASSWKAGIPGYTF TGCGCCAGCAGCTGGAAGGCGGGCATTCCTGGCTACACCTTC TRBJ1-2 NA NA TRBV5-1
CAWSVGTQNEQFF TGTGCCTGGAGTGTAGGGACTCAAAATGAGCAGTTCTTC TRBJ2-1 NA NA TRBV30
CASSPSDGYEQYF TGTGCCAGCAGCCCCTCAGACGGGTACGAGCAGTACTTC TRBJ2-7 NA few TRBV7-3
CASSLASGTEQYF TGTGCCAGCAGCTTAGCGTCCGGGACCGAGCAGTACTTC TRBJ2-7 NA few TRBV7-2
CASSPRPPNTEAFF TGTGCCAGCAGCCCGAGACCACCGAACACTGAAGCTTTCTTT TRBJ1-1 NA few TRBV7-6
CSARQGSNQPQHF TGCAGTGCAAGACAGGGTAGCAATCAGCCCCAGCATTTT TRBJ1-5 TRBD1 many TRBV20-1
CASSQDRVLPGELFF TGCGCCAGCAGCCAAGATCGGGTGTTGCCCGGGGAGCTGTTTTTT TRBJ2-2 NA few TRBV4-3
CASSLQPGQGARPSYNEQYF TGTGCCAGCAGCCTTCAACCGGGACAGGGGGCGCGTCCCTCCTACAATGAGCAGTACTTC TRBJ2-7 TRBD1 NA TRBV9
CASSNSGRVHEQFF TGTGCCAGCAGCAACTCCGGCAGGGTCCATGAGCAGTTCTTC TRBJ2-1 NA NA TRBV7-2
CASSFAGESGEQYF TGTGCCAGCAGTTTTGCGGGAGAATCGGGCGAGCAGTACTTC TRBJ2-7 TRBD2 few TRBV28
CASSLGASAEAFF TGTGCCAGCAGTTTGGGGGCAAGCGCTGAAGCTTTCTTT TRBJ1-1 NA NA TRBV12-3/TRBV12-4
CASSQEPRRGYTF TGTGCCAGCAGCCAAGAGCCCAGGAGGGGCTACACCTTC TRBJ1-2 NA few TRBV14
CSARVGDTQYF TGCAGTGCTAGAGTGGGGGATACGCAGTATTTT TRBJ2-3 NA NA TRBV20-1
CASSLEGYETQYF TGTGCCAGCAGCTTAGAGGGATACGAGACCCAGTACTTC TRBJ2-5 NA NA TRBV7-2
CASQKTRGNQPQHF TGCGCCAGCCAGAAGACTCGAGGGAATCAGCCCCAGCATTTT TRBJ1-5 NA many TRBV4-1
CSVESRDRAQEQYF TGCAGCGTTGAATCCCGGGACAGGGCTCAAGAGCAGTACTTC TRBJ2-5 TRBD1 NA TRBV29-1
CASSLAGAHNEQFF TGTGCCAGCAGCCTAGCGGGAGCTCACAATGAGCAGTTCTTC TRBJ2-1 TRBD2 NA TRBV11-1
CASSYSGSGTHEQYF TGTGCCAGCAGTTACTCTGGCAGCGGGACCCACGAGCAGTACTTC TRBJ2-7 TRBD2 NA TRBV6-2/TRBV6-3
CSDRTGPGGTQYF TGCAGCGATCGGACAGGGCCCGGGGGGACCCAGTACTTC TRBJ2-5 TRBD1 NA TRBV29-1
CASSKTSGDADTQYF TGTGCCAGCAGCAAGACTAGCGGGGACGCAGATACGCAGTATTTT TRBJ2-3 TRBD2 once TRBV7-2